This T cell receptor beta chain was identified in a study of T cells in tuberculosis. Assay used: immunoSEQ multiplex PCR; TCRdb lists only in-frame clones, some missing. The table lists 44,000 or so clones, 90% to 95% of them singletons, with around 7% in the top ten. Unsorted cryopreserved PBMC were sequenced, averaging roughly 100,000 T cells per clinical donor. The TCR was taken from a donor aged 10-29 years with latent tuberculosis or without tuberculosis infection. Material for sequencing was PBMCs.

CDR3 in DNA: TGTGCCAGCACCAACAGGGACACTGAAGCTTTCTTT. Residues: CASTNRDTEAFF. V usage is TRBV28 and J usage is TRBJ1-1, with D maybe TRBD1 (6 bases). The germline CDR1 and CDR2 sequences are MDHEN and SYDVKM. V shed 7 bases and J shed 3 bases, with 9 bases lying between them. This CDR3 region has 12 residues.